This TCR beta chain was identified during a study of vaccination effects on CD4 cells after COVID-19. Study results and caveats: The study found marked clonal contraction of infection- and vaccine-induced clones late after vaccination.

As concerns this clone: Its target is not known.

Peptide-pool stimulation followed by sequencing identified expanded antigen-specific CD4+ clonotypes in the ViraFEST assay. Researchers isolated CD4+ T cells once approximately ten days of culture had elapsed. This person's SARS-CoV-2 infection, confirmed by PCR, occurred between March and December 2020. A half-volume exchange with IL-2 medium occurred on days 3 and 7. TCRdb keeps only in-frame clones here, not all; method: immunoSEQ multiplex PCR. The sample consists of approximately 26,000 clones, about three quarters of them appearing once. V shed 4 bases and J shed 2 bases, with 8 bases lying between them. Germline V gives CDR1 SQVTM, CDR2 ANQGSEA. The CDR3 is 12 amino acids.

Specimen: CD4+ T cells from PBMCs cultured with HCoV-NL63 spike peptides, collected before COVID-19 vaccination. J is TRBJ2-5 and V is TRBV29-1; D remains ambiguous. The sequence was obtained from a human donor who had a prior SARS-CoV-2 infection. CDR3 coding DNA: TGCAGCGTTGGTGCCTATCAAGAGACCCAGTACTTC. Translating gives CSVGAYQETQYF. The variable domain in full, with the rest retrieved from reference TRBV29-1 and TRBJ2-5, is SAVISQKPSRDICQRGTSLTIQCQVDSQVTMMFWYRQQPGQSLTLIATANQGSEATYESGFVIDKFPISRPNLTFSTLTVSNMSPEDSSIYLCSVGAYQETQYFGPGTRLLVL.